Listed below are T cell receptor beta chains from one sample, sequenced in a study of T cell responses to AZD1222 COVID-19 vaccine. Here immunoSEQ multiplex PCR was the method, and the copy in TCRdb shows in-frame clones only, minus some. The repertoire consists of 55,000 to 80,000 clones, with around 80% occurring once and the leading ten covering roughly 20%. Sequenced material: peripheral blood, taken on day 0 of AZD1222 vaccination. These receptors originate from an adult in good health. The CDR3 runs from the conserved cysteine through the conserved F or W. The order of the fields is J gene, clone size, D gene, V gene, CDR3 protein, CDR3 DNA. D genes are given only for firm matches. Clone sizes are given selectively: once, few, many, or a class where the clone is expanded.

J: TRBJ2-1
size: -
D: -
V: TRBV7-6
CDR3: CASSFEGVPYNEQFF
DNA: TGTGCCAGCAGCTTTGAGGGAGTACCCTACAATGAGCAGTTCTTC

J: TRBJ2-3
size: -
D: TRBD2
V: TRBV6-5
CDR3: CASKSSGYQDTQYF
DNA: TGTGCCAGCAAGTCTAGCGGGTATCAAGATACGCAGTATTTT

J: TRBJ1-1
size: -
D: -
V: TRBV27
CDR3: CASSFLSGMNTEAFF
DNA: TGTGCCAGCAGTTTTCTCTCAGGGATGAACACTGAAGCTTTCTTT

J: TRBJ1-1
size: -
D: TRBD1
V: TRBV5-1
CDR3: CASSFPTGPNTEAFF
DNA: TGCGCCAGCAGCTTCCCGACAGGGCCGAACACTGAAGCTTTCTTT

J: TRBJ1-1
size: -
D: TRBD1
V: TRBV18
CDR3: CASSLAGTGVGSEAFF
DNA: TGTGCCAGCTCATTGGCCGGGACAGGGGTTGGATCTGAAGCTTTCTTT

J: TRBJ2-3
size: -
D: -
V: TRBV11-2
CDR3: CASSLVPLAGDTQYF
DNA: TGTGCCAGCAGCTTAGTGCCTCTAGCAGGGGATACGCAGTATTTT

J: TRBJ1-2
size: few
D: -
V: TRBV7-9
CDR3: CASSPPTGTLYGYTF
DNA: TGTGCCAGCAGCCCGCCAACAGGGACCCTCTATGGCTACACCTTC

J: TRBJ1-4
size: few
D: -
V: TRBV4-3
CDR3: CASSPTPTNEKLFF
DNA: TGCGCCAGCAGCCCGACACCTACTAATGAAAAACTGTTTTTT

J: TRBJ1-5
size: -
D: -
V: TRBV13
CDR3: CASSLGRPGRGQPQHF
DNA: TGTGCCAGCAGCTTAGGCCGTCCGGGCAGAGGCCAGCCCCAGCATTTT

J: TRBJ1-3
size: -
D: -
V: TRBV6-5
CDR3: CASKIQGGTGNTIYF
DNA: TGTGCCAGCAAGATTCAAGGGGGAACTGGAAACACCATATATTTT

J: TRBJ1-5
size: -
D: -
V: TRBV7-8
CDR3: CASSLRRENQPQHF
DNA: TGTGCCAGCAGTCTTCGACGGGAAAATCAGCCCCAGCATTTT

J: TRBJ2-6
size: -
D: -
V: TRBV27
CDR3: CASSTLTGANVLTF
DNA: TGTGCCAGCAGTACACTAACTGGGGCCAACGTCCTGACTTTC

J: TRBJ2-7
size: -
D: TRBD2
V: TRBV5-6
CDR3: CASKGLAGGEQYF
DNA: TGTGCCAGCAAAGGACTAGCGGGAGGCGAGCAGTACTTC

J: TRBJ2-7
size: -
D: TRBD1
V: TRBV5-1
CDR3: CASSGYQSGGQYF
DNA: TGCGCCAGCAGCGGCTACCAATCAGGGGGGCAGTACTTC

J: TRBJ2-7
size: -
D: -
V: TRBV19
CDR3: CASPLRVYEQYF
DNA: TGTGCCAGTCCACTTCGGGTCTACGAGCAGTACTTC

J: TRBJ1-1
size: once
D: -
V: TRBV6-2/TRBV6-3
CDR3: CASSYPRVSSTEAFF
DNA: TGTGCCAGCAGTTACCCCAGGGTTTCTAGTACTGAAGCTTTCTTT

J: TRBJ2-7
size: medium-sized
D: TRBD2
V: TRBV7-8
CDR3: CASSSITSGSYEQYF
DNA: TGTGCCAGCAGCTCCATAACTAGCGGCTCCTACGAGCAGTACTTC

J: TRBJ2-7
size: -
D: TRBD2
V: TRBV19
CDR3: CASRGLAGGYEQYF
DNA: TGTGCCAGTAGGGGACTAGCGGGAGGCTACGAGCAGTACTTC

J: TRBJ1-1
size: few
D: TRBD1
V: TRBV5-4
CDR3: CASSLWGQGGPFF
DNA: TGTGCCAGCAGCTTGTGGGGACAGGGCGGACCTTTCTTT

J: TRBJ2-7
size: -
D: TRBD2
V: TRBV29-1
CDR3: CSVERGAGGFLGEQYF
DNA: TGCAGCGTTGAAAGGGGAGCGGGAGGTTTTCTAGGTGAGCAGTACTTC

J: TRBJ1-5
size: -
D: TRBD1
V: TRBV10-2
CDR3: CASRQDREDWSNQPQHF
DNA: TGCGCCAGCAGACAGGACAGGGAAGATTGGAGCAATCAGCCCCAGCATTTT

J: TRBJ1-6
size: -
D: -
V: TRBV11-2
CDR3: CASSLDWGFRNSPLHF
DNA: TGTGCCAGCAGCTTAGATTGGGGGTTTCGAAATTCACCCCTCCACTTT

J: TRBJ2-7
size: -
D: TRBD2
V: TRBV6-4
CDR3: CASSRGLAGVYEQYF
DNA: TGTGCCAGCTCCCGGGGACTAGCGGGAGTGTACGAGCAGTACTTC

J: TRBJ1-1
size: -
D: -
V: TRBV6-5
CDR3: CASNSPKGEAFF
DNA: TGTGCCAGCAACTCCCCCAAGGGTGAAGCTTTCTTT

J: TRBJ1-5
size: -
D: -
V: TRBV28
CDR3: CASSLSRDNQPQHF
DNA: TGTGCCAGCAGTTTGAGCAGGGACAATCAGCCCCAGCATTTT

J: TRBJ2-5
size: once
D: TRBD1
V: TRBV28
CDR3: CASSQTGGAETQYF
DNA: TGTGCCAGCAGTCAAACAGGGGGCGCGGAGACCCAGTACTTC

J: TRBJ1-1
size: -
D: -
V: TRBV7-3
CDR3: CASSLIVVTNTEAFF
DNA: TGTGCCAGCAGCTTAATCGTCGTGACGAACACTGAAGCTTTCTTT

J: TRBJ1-5
size: -
D: -
V: TRBV28
CDR3: CATDTSNQPQHF
DNA: TGTGCCACCGACACGAGCAATCAGCCCCAGCATTTT

J: TRBJ1-3
size: once
D: -
V: TRBV4-2
CDR3: CASSQDSEAAGNTIYF
DNA: TGTGCCAGCAGCCAAGATTCTGAGGCAGCTGGAAACACCATATATTTT

J: TRBJ2-7
size: -
D: -
V: TRBV28
CDR3: CASSLFGGTYEQYF
DNA: TGTGCCAGCAGTTTATTCGGCGGGACCTACGAGCAGTACTTC

J: TRBJ2-3
size: -
D: TRBD2
V: TRBV6-2/TRBV6-3
CDR3: CASSPGLAGVVLQYF
DNA: TGTGCCAGCAGCCCCGGACTAGCGGGAGTTGTTTTGCAGTATTTT

J: TRBJ1-1
size: -
D: -
V: TRBV28
CDR3: CASSYEDLSRVFF
DNA: TGTGCCAGCAGTTACGAGGACCTCTCCCGGGTTTTCTTT

J: TRBJ1-5
size: -
D: -
V: TRBV19
CDR3: CASSNRQGRNQPQHF
DNA: TGTGCCAGTAGTAATCGGCAGGGAAGGAATCAGCCCCAGCATTTT

J: TRBJ1-3
size: -
D: -
V: TRBV28
CDR3: CASSSSGATGNTIYF
DNA: TGTGCCAGCAGTTCCTCAGGGGCTACTGGAAACACCATATATTTT

J: TRBJ1-5
size: -
D: -
V: TRBV6-5
CDR3: CASSYSGHSNQPQHF
DNA: TGTGCCAGCAGTTACTCGGGACATAGCAATCAGCCCCAGCATTTT

J: TRBJ2-7
size: -
D: -
V: TRBV7-8
CDR3: CASSSRLSSEQYF
DNA: TGTGCCAGCAGCTCCCGCCTTTCCTCCGAGCAGTACTTC

J: TRBJ2-6
size: -
D: -
V: TRBV25-1
CDR3: CASSPGLTGANVLTF
DNA: TGTGCCAGCAGCCCTGGGCTAACTGGGGCCAACGTCCTGACTTTC

J: TRBJ1-6
size: -
D: TRBD1
V: TRBV19
CDR3: CASSSTGDRSPLHF
DNA: TGTGCCAGTAGCTCGACAGGGGACCGGTCACCCCTCCACTTT

J: TRBJ1-4
size: -
D: -
V: TRBV4-2
CDR3: CASSQDLHPTGDVQTNEKLFF
DNA: TGTGCCAGCAGCCAAGATTTACATCCGACAGGAGATGTGCAGACTAATGAAAAACTGTTTTTT

J: TRBJ1-1
size: -
D: TRBD1
V: TRBV4-3
CDR3: CASSQGRGQGLWNTEAFF
DNA: TGCGCCAGCAGCCAAGGAAGGGGACAGGGGCTTTGGAACACTGAAGCTTTCTTT

J: TRBJ1-5
size: few
D: -
V: TRBV7-2
CDR3: CASSPAGLKQPQHF
DNA: TGTGCCAGCAGCCCTGCAGGGTTAAAGCAGCCCCAGCATTTT

J: TRBJ1-4
size: -
D: -
V: TRBV19
CDR3: CASSAGTATNEKLFF
DNA: TGTGCCAGTAGTGCCGGGACGGCCACTAATGAAAAACTGTTTTTT

J: TRBJ1-2
size: -
D: -
V: TRBV6-2/TRBV6-3
CDR3: CASSKTHNYGYTF
DNA: TGTGCCAGCAGCAAGACACATAACTATGGCTACACCTTC